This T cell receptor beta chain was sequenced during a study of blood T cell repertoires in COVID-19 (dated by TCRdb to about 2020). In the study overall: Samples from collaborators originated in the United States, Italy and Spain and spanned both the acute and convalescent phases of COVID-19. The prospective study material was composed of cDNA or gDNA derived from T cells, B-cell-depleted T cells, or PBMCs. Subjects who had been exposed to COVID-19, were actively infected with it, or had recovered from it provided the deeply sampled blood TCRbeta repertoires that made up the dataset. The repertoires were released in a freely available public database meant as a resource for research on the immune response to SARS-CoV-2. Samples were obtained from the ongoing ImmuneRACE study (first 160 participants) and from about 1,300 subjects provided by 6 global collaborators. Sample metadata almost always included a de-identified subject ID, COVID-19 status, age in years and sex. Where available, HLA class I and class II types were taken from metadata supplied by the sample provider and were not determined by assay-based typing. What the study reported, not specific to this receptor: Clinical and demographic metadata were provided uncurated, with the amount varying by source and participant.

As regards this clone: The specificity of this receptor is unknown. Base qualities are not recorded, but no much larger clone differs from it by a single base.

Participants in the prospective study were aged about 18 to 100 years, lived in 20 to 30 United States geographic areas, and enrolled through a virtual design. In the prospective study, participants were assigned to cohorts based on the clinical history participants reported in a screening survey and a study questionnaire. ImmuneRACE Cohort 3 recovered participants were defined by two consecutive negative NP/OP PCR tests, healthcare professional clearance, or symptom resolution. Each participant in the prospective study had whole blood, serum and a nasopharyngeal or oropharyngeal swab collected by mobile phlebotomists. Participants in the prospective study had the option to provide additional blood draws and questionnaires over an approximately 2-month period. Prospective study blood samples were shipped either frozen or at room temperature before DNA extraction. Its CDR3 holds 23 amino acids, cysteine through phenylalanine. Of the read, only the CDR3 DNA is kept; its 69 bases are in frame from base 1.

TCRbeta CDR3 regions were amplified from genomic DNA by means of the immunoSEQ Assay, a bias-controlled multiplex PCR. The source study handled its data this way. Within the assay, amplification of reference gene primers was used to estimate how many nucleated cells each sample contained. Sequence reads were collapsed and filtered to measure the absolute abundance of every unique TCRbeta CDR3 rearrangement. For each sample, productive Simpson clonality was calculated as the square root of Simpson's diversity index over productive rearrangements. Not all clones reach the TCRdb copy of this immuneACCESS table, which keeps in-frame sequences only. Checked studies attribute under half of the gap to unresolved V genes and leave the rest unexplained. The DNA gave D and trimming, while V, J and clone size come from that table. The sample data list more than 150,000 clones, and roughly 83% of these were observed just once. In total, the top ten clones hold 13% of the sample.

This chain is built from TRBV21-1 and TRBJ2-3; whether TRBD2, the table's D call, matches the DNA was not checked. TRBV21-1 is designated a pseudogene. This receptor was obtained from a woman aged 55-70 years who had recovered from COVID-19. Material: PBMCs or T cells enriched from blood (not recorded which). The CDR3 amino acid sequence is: CASSIPGDSGGPLIVTSTDTQYF. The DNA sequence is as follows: TGTGCCAGCAGCATCCCCGGTGATAGCGGGGGCCCTTTAATAGTAACTAGCACAGATACGCAGTATTTT.